This is a list of T cell receptor beta chains from one sample in a study of cytomegalovirus exposure and HLA in healthy donors. Assay used: immunoSEQ multiplex PCR; TCRdb lists only in-frame clones, some missing. This table has about 150,000 clones, about 64% appearing once. The sequencing input was PBMCs. The receptor source for this set is a young woman in good health and CMV-seropositive. Both conserved end residues are part of each CDR3. A D gene is named only where the DNA matches it firmly. Clone size is shown for a subset of rows, as once, few, many or a class of expanded clone.

v_call: TRBV4-1
j_call: TRBJ1-1
clone_size: -
d_call: -
cdr3_aa: CASSPEGRGFAYTEAFF
cdr3_nt: TGCGCCAGCAGCCCCGAAGGAAGGGGCTTTGCGTACACTGAAGCTTTCTTT

v_call: TRBV14
j_call: TRBJ1-1
clone_size: -
d_call: -
cdr3_aa: CASSQYFFRGTEAFF
cdr3_nt: TGTGCCAGCAGCCAATATTTTTTCAGGGGCACTGAAGCTTTCTTT

v_call: TRBV9
j_call: TRBJ1-1
clone_size: -
d_call: -
cdr3_aa: CASSRRAGNTEAFF
cdr3_nt: TGTGCCAGCAGCAGGAGGGCGGGGAACACTGAAGCTTTCTTT

v_call: TRBV28
j_call: TRBJ2-5
clone_size: -
d_call: -
cdr3_aa: CASSLQGRETQYF
cdr3_nt: TGTGCCAGCAGTTTACAGGGAAGAGAGACCCAGTACTTC

v_call: TRBV5-8
j_call: TRBJ2-5
clone_size: -
d_call: -
cdr3_aa: CASSLLVEETQYF
cdr3_nt: TGTGCCAGCAGCTTGCTCGTGGAGGAGACCCAGTACTTC

v_call: TRBV2
j_call: TRBJ1-1
clone_size: -
d_call: -
cdr3_aa: CASAQAPATEAFF
cdr3_nt: TGTGCCAGCGCCCAAGCCCCCGCCACTGAAGCTTTCTTT

v_call: TRBV6-1
j_call: TRBJ2-7
clone_size: few
d_call: TRBD2
cdr3_aa: CASSEPTSGRAFSKQYF
cdr3_nt: TGTGCCAGCAGTGAGCCGACTAGCGGGAGGGCGTTTTCCAAGCAGTACTTC

v_call: TRBV4-1
j_call: TRBJ1-4
clone_size: few
d_call: TRBD1
cdr3_aa: CASSQRPGGATNEKLFF
cdr3_nt: TGCGCCAGCAGCCAACGCCCAGGGGGAGCGACTAATGAAAAACTGTTTTTT

v_call: TRBV29-1
j_call: TRBJ2-5
clone_size: few
d_call: -
cdr3_aa: CSVELETQYF
cdr3_nt: TGCAGCGTTGAACTAGAGACCCAGTACTTC

v_call: TRBV27
j_call: TRBJ2-5
clone_size: once
d_call: TRBD1
cdr3_aa: CASSYDRGRETQYF
cdr3_nt: TGTGCCAGCAGCTATGACAGGGGTCGGGAGACCCAGTACTTC

v_call: TRBV6-1
j_call: TRBJ1-4
clone_size: few
d_call: TRBD1
cdr3_aa: CASSERRAGGEKLFF
cdr3_nt: TGTGCCAGCAGTGAAAGGAGGGCAGGGGGAGAAAAACTGTTTTTT

v_call: TRBV2
j_call: TRBJ1-2
clone_size: few
d_call: -
cdr3_aa: CASSEAGSTYGYTF
cdr3_nt: TGTGCCAGCAGTGAGGCCGGGTCTACCTATGGCTACACCTTC

v_call: TRBV5-4
j_call: TRBJ2-5
clone_size: few
d_call: -
cdr3_aa: CASSIKLIEETQYF
cdr3_nt: TGTGCCAGCAGCATAAAGCTTATAGAAGAGACCCAGTACTTC

v_call: TRBV6-5
j_call: TRBJ1-2
clone_size: -
d_call: -
cdr3_aa: CASSYGGWDGYTF
cdr3_nt: TGTGCCAGCAGTTACGGGGGGTGGGATGGCTACACCTTC

v_call: TRBV5-1
j_call: TRBJ2-3
clone_size: few
d_call: TRBD1
cdr3_aa: CASSLQGATDTQYF
cdr3_nt: TGCGCCAGCAGCTTGCAGGGGGCAACAGATACGCAGTATTTT

v_call: TRBV5-1
j_call: TRBJ2-1
clone_size: few
d_call: -
cdr3_aa: CASSLYPGDNEQFF
cdr3_nt: TGCGCCAGCAGCTTGTACCCAGGGGACAATGAGCAGTTCTTC

v_call: TRBV5-4
j_call: TRBJ2-2
clone_size: few
d_call: -
cdr3_aa: CASSLRQGHTGELFF
cdr3_nt: TGTGCCAGCAGCTTGCGGCAGGGGCACACCGGGGAGCTGTTTTTT

v_call: TRBV5-1
j_call: TRBJ2-1
clone_size: -
d_call: TRBD2
cdr3_aa: CASSDLAGGYNEQFF
cdr3_nt: TGCGCCAGCAGCGACCTGGCGGGGGGGTACAATGAGCAGTTCTTC

v_call: TRBV7-9
j_call: TRBJ2-7
clone_size: -
d_call: -
cdr3_aa: CASSLDLPSLYEQYF
cdr3_nt: TGTGCCAGCAGCCTCGACTTACCCTCCCTCTACGAGCAGTACTTC

v_call: TRBV6-1
j_call: TRBJ2-7
clone_size: -
d_call: TRBD1
cdr3_aa: CASSDRDRGYEQYF
cdr3_nt: TGTGCCAGCAGTGACCGGGACAGGGGCTACGAGCAGTACTTC

v_call: TRBV2
j_call: TRBJ1-6
clone_size: -
d_call: TRBD1
cdr3_aa: CASRGTGGIGSPLHF
cdr3_nt: TGTGCCAGCAGAGGGACAGGGGGCATAGGATCACCCCTCCACTTT

v_call: TRBV4-1
j_call: TRBJ2-7
clone_size: -
d_call: -
cdr3_aa: CASSQVQGYEQYF
cdr3_nt: TGCGCCAGCAGCCAAGTACAGGGCTACGAGCAGTACTTC

v_call: TRBV7-2
j_call: TRBJ2-2
clone_size: -
d_call: -
cdr3_aa: CASSITRLGELFF
cdr3_nt: TGTGCCAGCAGCATAACCCGGTTAGGGGAGCTGTTTTTT

v_call: TRBV20-1
j_call: TRBJ1-4
clone_size: -
d_call: -
cdr3_aa: CSARGQGKLFF
cdr3_nt: TGCAGTGCTAGAGGTCAGGGAAAACTGTTTTTT

v_call: TRBV4-1
j_call: TRBJ2-1
clone_size: -
d_call: TRBD2
cdr3_aa: CASSQVMSGDYNEQFF
cdr3_nt: TGCGCCAGCAGCCAAGTAATGAGCGGGGATTACAATGAGCAGTTCTTC

v_call: TRBV13
j_call: TRBJ2-7
clone_size: few
d_call: TRBD2
cdr3_aa: CASAAGDDYEQYF
cdr3_nt: TGTGCCAGCGCGGCGGGAGATGACTACGAGCAGTACTTC

v_call: TRBV5-1
j_call: TRBJ1-2
clone_size: -
d_call: TRBD1
cdr3_aa: CASSRGQDTNYGYTF
cdr3_nt: TGCGCCAGCAGTAGGGGACAGGACACTAACTATGGCTACACCTTC

v_call: TRBV6-6
j_call: TRBJ1-1
clone_size: few
d_call: -
cdr3_aa: CASYQGWDTEAFF
cdr3_nt: TGTGCCAGCTATCAGGGGTGGGACACTGAAGCTTTCTTT

v_call: TRBV5-6
j_call: TRBJ2-7
clone_size: -
d_call: TRBD2
cdr3_aa: CASSFGLADEQYF
cdr3_nt: TGTGCCAGCAGCTTCGGGCTAGCGGACGAGCAGTACTTC

v_call: TRBV7-9
j_call: TRBJ2-7
clone_size: -
d_call: -
cdr3_aa: CASSLAGAQDEQYF
cdr3_nt: TGTGCCAGCAGCTTAGCGGGAGCCCAGGACGAGCAGTACTTC

v_call: TRBV28
j_call: TRBJ1-1
clone_size: -
d_call: -
cdr3_aa: CASPPLVGVNTEAFF
cdr3_nt: TGTGCCAGCCCCCCTCTTGTCGGGGTAAACACTGAAGCTTTCTTT

v_call: TRBV19
j_call: TRBJ1-5
clone_size: few
d_call: -
cdr3_aa: CASSSRGLVNQPQHF
cdr3_nt: TGTGCCAGTAGTTCCCGGGGTCTGGTCAATCAGCCCCAGCATTTT

v_call: TRBV5-6
j_call: TRBJ1-2
clone_size: -
d_call: TRBD1
cdr3_aa: CASSPGTGRGPNYGYTF
cdr3_nt: TGTGCCAGCAGCCCCGGGACAGGCAGGGGGCCTAACTATGGCTACACCTTC

v_call: TRBV7-9
j_call: TRBJ2-3
clone_size: -
d_call: TRBD2
cdr3_aa: CASSISGGADTQYF
cdr3_nt: TGTGCCAGCAGCATTAGCGGGGGGGCTGATACGCAGTATTTT

v_call: TRBV2
j_call: TRBJ2-7
clone_size: -
d_call: -
cdr3_aa: CASSASGYEQYF
cdr3_nt: TGTGCCAGCAGTGCCAGCGGCTACGAGCAGTACTTC

v_call: TRBV6-1
j_call: TRBJ2-7
clone_size: -
d_call: -
cdr3_aa: CASLLYRDSYEQYF
cdr3_nt: TGTGCCAGCCTACTATACAGGGATTCCTACGAGCAGTACTTC

v_call: TRBV27
j_call: TRBJ1-4
clone_size: few
d_call: TRBD1
cdr3_aa: CASRGTGWNEKLFF
cdr3_nt: TGTGCCAGCAGGGGGACAGGGTGGAATGAAAAACTGTTTTTT

v_call: TRBV6-6
j_call: TRBJ1-4
clone_size: -
d_call: -
cdr3_aa: CASSHRATNEKLFF
cdr3_nt: TGTGCCAGCAGTCACAGGGCGACTAATGAAAAACTGTTTTTT

v_call: TRBV16
j_call: TRBJ1-1
clone_size: -
d_call: -
cdr3_aa: CASVQMRTKGEAFF
cdr3_nt: TGTGCCAGCGTACAAATGAGGACTAAAGGTGAAGCTTTCTTT

v_call: TRBV6-5
j_call: TRBJ2-3
clone_size: -
d_call: -
cdr3_aa: CASSFSDTQYF
cdr3_nt: TGTGCCAGCAGCTTTTCAGATACGCAGTATTTT

v_call: TRBV5-1
j_call: TRBJ2-7
clone_size: -
d_call: TRBD1
cdr3_aa: CASSFGTGAYEQYF
cdr3_nt: TGCGCCAGCAGCTTCGGGACAGGAGCCTACGAGCAGTACTTC

v_call: TRBV14
j_call: TRBJ1-1
clone_size: once
d_call: -
cdr3_aa: CASSQGGVRLQAFF
cdr3_nt: TGTGCCAGCAGCCAAGGGGGGGTCCGCTTACAAGCTTTCTTT

v_call: TRBV29-1
j_call: TRBJ1-4
clone_size: -
d_call: -
cdr3_aa: CSVERGVAGELFF
cdr3_nt: TGCAGCGTTGAACGGGGGGTCGCCGGGGAACTGTTTTTT

v_call: TRBV5-4
j_call: TRBJ1-2
clone_size: once
d_call: TRBD1
cdr3_aa: CASSLAGTGGLYGYTF
cdr3_nt: TGTGCCAGCAGCTTAGCCGGGACAGGTGGACTCTATGGCTACACCTTC

v_call: TRBV6-1
j_call: TRBJ1-4
clone_size: once
d_call: TRBD1
cdr3_aa: CASSVGVGQGNEKLFF
cdr3_nt: TGTGCCAGCAGTGTTGGCGTAGGACAGGGGAATGAAAAACTGTTTTTT

v_call: TRBV10-3
j_call: TRBJ2-7
clone_size: few
d_call: TRBD1
cdr3_aa: CAIRVGQGAGEQYF
cdr3_nt: TGTGCCATCAGGGTAGGACAGGGGGCGGGAGAGCAGTACTTC

v_call: TRBV6-5
j_call: TRBJ2-3
clone_size: -
d_call: TRBD1
cdr3_aa: CASRPIGTVTDTQYF
cdr3_nt: TGTGCCAGCAGACCAATCGGGACAGTCACAGATACGCAGTATTTT

v_call: TRBV6-5
j_call: TRBJ1-5
clone_size: -
d_call: -
cdr3_aa: CASRKTGLQPQHF
cdr3_nt: TGTGCCAGCAGAAAAACAGGGTTGCAGCCCCAGCATTTT

v_call: TRBV18
j_call: TRBJ1-1
clone_size: -
d_call: -
cdr3_aa: CASSPSPPEAFF
cdr3_nt: TGTGCCAGCTCACCCAGTCCCCCTGAAGCTTTCTTT

v_call: TRBV2
j_call: TRBJ1-1
clone_size: -
d_call: -
cdr3_aa: CASSNYRATEAFF
cdr3_nt: TGTGCCAGCAGTAACTACAGGGCAACTGAAGCTTTCTTT

v_call: TRBV6-5
j_call: TRBJ1-5
clone_size: -
d_call: -
cdr3_aa: CASSLTVGGNQPQHF
cdr3_nt: TGTGCCAGCAGTTTAACGGTCGGGGGAAATCAGCCCCAGCATTTT

v_call: TRBV7-3
j_call: TRBJ2-3
clone_size: -
d_call: TRBD1
cdr3_aa: CASTYYPRDSFTDTQYF
cdr3_nt: TGTGCCAGCACCTACTATCCCCGGGACAGCTTCACAGATACGCAGTATTTT

v_call: TRBV5-1
j_call: TRBJ2-7
clone_size: few
d_call: -
cdr3_aa: CASSFGGYSYEQYF
cdr3_nt: TGCGCCAGCAGCTTCGGCGGATACTCCTACGAGCAGTACTTC

v_call: TRBV29-1
j_call: TRBJ1-5
clone_size: -
d_call: TRBD1
cdr3_aa: CSVVGQPGAPQHF
cdr3_nt: TGCAGCGTAGTGGGACAGCCCGGAGCGCCCCAGCATTTT